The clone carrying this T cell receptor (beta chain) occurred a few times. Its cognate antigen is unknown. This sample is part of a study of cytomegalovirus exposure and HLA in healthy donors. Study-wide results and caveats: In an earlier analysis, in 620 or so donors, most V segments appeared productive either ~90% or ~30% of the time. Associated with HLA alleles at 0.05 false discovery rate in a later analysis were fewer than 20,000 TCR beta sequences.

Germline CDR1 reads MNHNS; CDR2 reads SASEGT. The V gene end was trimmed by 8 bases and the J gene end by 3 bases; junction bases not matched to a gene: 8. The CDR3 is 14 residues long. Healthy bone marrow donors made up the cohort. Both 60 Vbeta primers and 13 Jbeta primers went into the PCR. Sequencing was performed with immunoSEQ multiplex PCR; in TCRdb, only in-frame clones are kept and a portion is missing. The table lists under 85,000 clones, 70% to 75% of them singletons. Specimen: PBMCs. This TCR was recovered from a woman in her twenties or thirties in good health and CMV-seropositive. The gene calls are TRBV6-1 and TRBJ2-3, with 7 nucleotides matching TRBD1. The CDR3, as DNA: TGTGCCAGCGGAGCTACAGGGGAGACAGATACGCAGTATTTT. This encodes CASGATGETDTQYF.